Presented here are 4 T cell receptor beta chains from one specimen sequenced in a study of PD-1 blockade in classical Hodgkin lymphoma. Clones were read by immunoSEQ multiplex PCR, and TCRdb kept only the in-frame ones, dropping some. The sample holds about 20,000 clones, about four fifths seen once. Regarding time point: cycle 4 day 1 (C4D1), after about 6 weeks of nivolumab. Every one of the patients relapsed after autologous stem cell transplantation (brentuximab vedotin exposure was variable). The investigators isolated CD8+ T cells from thawed PBMCs using magnetic negative selection. The specimen was CD8+ T cells from blood, collected before the fourth cycle of nivolumab. These receptors all stem from a human donor with classical Hodgkin lymphoma.

This chain connects TRBV2 to TRBJ1-5; D remains unclear. Germline loops: CDR1 SNHLY, CDR2 FYNNEI. V lost 2 bases and J 5 bases, leaving 10 bases between the germline ends. CDR3 length: 14 amino acids. Here the CDR3 reads CASSETTGDQPQHF. For the CDR3, the DNA is TGTGCCAGCAGTGAAACCACGGGCGATCAGCCCCAGCATTTT. Full variable domain (remainder filled in from reference TRBV2 and TRBJ1-5): EPEVTQTPSHQVTQMGQEVILRCVPISNHLYFYWYRQILGQKVEFLVSFYNNEISEKSEIFDDQFSVERPDGSNFTLKIRSTKLEDSAMYFCASSETTGDQPQHFGDGTRLSIL.

A few counts support this clone. The genes are TRBV2 and TRBJ1-5; D unclear. The V end was cut by 3 bases, the J end by 4 bases, with 13 bases between. The CDR3 is made up of 15 amino acids. Germline values: CDR1 SNHLY, CDR2 FYNNEI. In nucleotides, the CDR3 is TGTGCCAGCAGTGACTCTAGGGTTCGGAATCAGCCCCAGCATTTT. As protein: CASSDSRVRNQPQHF.

This clone has a single count. The chain combines TRBV7-8 with TRBJ1-1, with a tentative D call TRBD1 (6 bases). Looked up from germline, CDR1 is SGHVS and CDR2 is FQNEAQ. The CDR3 runs 14 residues. V was cut by 8 bases and J by 0 bases, with 13 bases left in between. The CDR3 coding sequence is TGTGCCAGCGGGTCAGGGGCATTGAACACTGAAGCTTTCTTT. Translation gives CASGSGALNTEAFF.

V and J are TRBV7-9 and TRBJ2-5; 9 positions match TRBD1. CDR3 length: 14 residues. Per germline, CDR1 SEHNR and CDR2 FQNEAQ (reference sequence). J was trimmed by 4 bases and V by 5 bases; bases with no gene match: 5. The DNA for the CDR3 is TGTGCCAGCAGCCTTACAGGGGGCGGAGAGACCCAGTACTTC. This translates into CASSLTGGGETQYF.